The present T cell receptor beta chain was sequenced within a study of T cells in women clearing cervical HPV infection. Overall study context: Blood came at first lesion visit for cases, post-clearance for controls. Case blood was drawn a median around 150 days after lesion detection. General observations from the study: TRBV6-7 relative abundance averaged roughly 0.099% in cases and more than 0.15% in controls. Repertoire richness, not evenness, was significantly elevated in CIN3+ cases versus controls.

There are 15 residues in the CDR3. The trim removed 6 bases at V and 2 bases at J, leaving 9 bases unmatched. Looked up from germline, CDR1 is MDHEN and CDR2 is SYDVKM. Using immunoSEQ multiplex PCR, the repertoire was profiled, and TCRdb retains in-frame clones only, with some absent. This sample's clone table lists 45,000 to 50,000 clones. To note about this clone: Its antigen is as yet unknown. The observed sequence ends 3 residues before the CDR3 terminus, with the missing tail filled in from the germline J gene.

This chain links TRBV28 with TRBJ2-5; 7 bases align to TRBD1. This sequence originates from a woman aged 18 to 69 with a cervical HPV16 infection that either progressed to CIN3+ or cleared (not recorded which). Sequenced input: blood buffy coat. The part of the CDR3 DNA that was read is TGTGCCAGCAGACTTTGGGACAGCACGCAAGAGACC. The encoded protein is CASRLWDSTQET. The complete CDR3 sequence is CASRLWDSTQETQYF.